These 14 T cell receptor beta chains came from one sample sequenced in a study of blood T cell repertoires in COVID-19. Measured with immunoSEQ multiplex PCR; TCRdb has only the in-frame clones, and not every one. The sample includes some 180,000 clones, around 82% of them seen just once. The sequencing input was peripheral blood. The receptors shown here come from a woman older than 75 with acute or convalescent COVID-19.

V and J are TRBV7-6 and TRBJ2-3, with 12 bases identical to TRBD1. Germline V gives CDR1 SGHVS, CDR2 FNYEAQ. The CDR3 has 17 amino acids. Trimming took 6 bases from V and 4 from J; bases not matched to a gene: 11. CDR3 sequence reads: CASSLSGTGGLADTQYF. The CDR3 DNA is TGTGCCAGCAGTCTCAGCGGGACAGGGGGCTTGGCAGATACGCAGTATTTT.

The rearrangement joins TRBV19 to TRBJ2-2; D may be TRBD1 (5 bases). CDR1 LNHDA and CDR2 SQIVND come from the germline V gene (reference sequence). CDR3 length equals 15 residues. Trimming removed 4 bases from V and 4 bases from J, with 13 bases in between. CDR3 amino acids: CASSKGLDGTGELFF. The CDR3 nucleotides read TGTGCCAGTAGTAAGGGGTTGGATGGCACCGGGGAGCTGTTTTTT.

The V gene is TRBV7-9, the J gene TRBJ1-6; the D is unclear. The CDR3 contains 14 residues. The germline gives CDR1 SEHNR, CDR2 FQNEAQ (reference sequence). Trimming removed 5 bases at V and 5 bases at J, with 10 bases between. The CDR3 nucleotides read TGTGCCAGCAGCCTGGACGGGAATAATTCACCCCTCCACTTT. Residues: CASSLDGNNSPLHF.

This rearrangement joins TRBV5-4 to TRBJ2-6; 9 nucleotides align to TRBD2. CDR1 and CDR2 from the germline V gene are SGHNT and YYREEE (reference sequence). This CDR3 region has 17 residues. After removal of 4 bases from V and 2 bases from J, the junction contained 7 bases not matched to a gene. CDR3 nucleotide sequence: TGTGCCAGCAGCCCGGGCGGGAGGGCCCCTGGGGCCAACGTCCTGACTTTC. Translating it yields CASSPGGRAPGANVLTF. The full variable domain, completed using reference TRBV5-4 and TRBJ2-6, is ETGVTQSPTHLIKTRGQQVTLRCSSQSGHNTVSWYQQALGQGPQFIFQYYREEENGRGNFPPRFSGLQFPNYSSELNVNALELDDSALYLCASSPGGRAPGANVLTFGAGSRLTVL.

This clone was counted between two and nine times. The rearrangement uses TRBV28 and TRBJ2-2; D possibly corresponds to TRBD1 (6 bases). CDR1 is MDHEN, CDR2 SYDVKM, per germline. Trimming stripped 8 bases from V and 5 bases from J, with 18 bases between. There are 15 residues in the CDR3. The CDR3 spells CASRSEGGRTGELFF. DNA for the CDR3: TGTGCCAGCCGCTCTGAAGGGGGTCGGACCGGGGAGCTGTTTTTT.

This chain uses TRBV6-1 with TRBJ2-2, with TRBD2 matching over 7 bases. Germline V gene lookup returns CDR1 MNHNS and CDR2 SASEGT. The CDR3 spans 16 residues. V gave up 0 bases and J gave up 6 bases; unmatched junction bases: 7. The CDR3 sequence: CASSEAVGLEAGELFF. As DNA, the CDR3 is TGTGCCAGCAGTGAAGCGGTTGGACTAGAAGCCGGGGAGCTGTTTTTT.

The rearrangement uses TRBV19 and TRBJ1-1; 8 nucleotides align to TRBD1. Unmatched junction bases numbered 6, after V lost 5 bases and J lost 4 bases. Germline V gene data show CDR1 as LNHDA and CDR2 as SQIVND (reference sequence). This CDR3 is 14 amino acids long. In DNA, the CDR3 is TGTGCCAGTAGTTCGACAGGGGTGGTCACTGAAGCTTTCTTT. This codes for CASSSTGVVTEAFF.

The genes are TRBV9 and TRBJ2-7, with unresolved D. V was shortened by 0 bases and J by 2 bases, with 9 bases between the two germline ends. CDR1 SGDLS and CDR2 YYNGEE come from the germline V gene. There are 14 residues in the CDR3. CDR3 sequence (DNA): TGTGCCAGCAGCGTAGCATCCGGTACCTACGAGCAGTACTTC. This encodes CASSVASGTYEQYF.

The chain recombines TRBV19 with TRBJ1-1; tentative D call: TRBD1 (6 bases). Per the germline V gene, CDR1 is LNHDA and CDR2 is SQIVND (reference sequence). The CDR3 length is 13 residues. Trimming pared 9 bases from V and 6 bases from J, leaving 17 bases between. CDR3 sequence reads: CASRQVPVPEAFF. The CDR3 DNA sequence: TGTGCCAGCCGACAGGTCCCAGTACCTGAAGCTTTCTTT.

The chain uses TRBV12-3 or TRBV12-4 and TRBJ1-2; 11 bases fit TRBD1. V dropped 7 bases and J dropped 5; count of bases not matched to a gene: 3. The length of the CDR3 is 13 residues. The DNA of the CDR3 is TGTGCCAGCACGGGGGACAGGGGGTATGGCTACACCTTC. Protein: CASTGDRGYGYTF.

The V call is TRBV2, the J call TRBJ2-1; TRBD2 is a possible D gene (6 bases). Deletions cut 9 bases from V and 0 bases from J, with 9 bases between. The CDR3 runs 13 residues. Germline V gene data show CDR1 as SNHLY and CDR2 as FYNNEI. The CDR3 sequence is CASREDSYNEQFF. Written as DNA, the CDR3 is TGTGCCAGTAGGGAGGACTCCTACAATGAGCAGTTCTTC.

The chain joins TRBV7-2 to TRBJ2-5, with 10 positions matching TRBD2. J gave up 4 bases and V 1 base, and 3 bases lay outside the gene matches. This CDR3 region has 15 residues. Germline values: CDR1 SGHTA, CDR2 FQGNSA. This CDR3 reads CASSLEASGGETQYF. CDR3 nucleotides: TGTGCCAGCAGCTTAGAGGCTAGCGGGGGAGAGACCCAGTACTTC.

The rearrangement uses TRBV19 and TRBJ2-1; 9 nucleotides agree with TRBD1. J gave up 4 bases and V 7 bases, and 8 bases lay outside the gene matches. CDR1 is LNHDA and CDR2 is SQIVND in the germline V gene (reference sequence). The CDR3 is made up of 15 amino acids. CDR3 region: CASTATGGRYNEQFF. Written as DNA, the CDR3 is TGTGCCAGTACCGCGACAGGGGGGAGGTACAATGAGCAGTTCTTC.

The chain joins TRBV5-1 to TRBJ2-2, with D perhaps matching TRBD2 (5 bases). Germline V gene lookup returns CDR1 SGHRS and CDR2 YFSETQ. V was trimmed by 0 bases and J by 1 base, leaving 7 bases between them. The length of the CDR3 is 15 residues. The CDR3 coding sequence is TGCGCCAGCAGCTTGGGAGGGATGAACACCGGGGAGCTGTTTTTT. Protein: CASSLGGMNTGELFF.